In this sample, the clone carrying this T cell receptor (beta chain) turned up a few times. This sample was included in a study of blood T cell repertoires in COVID-19. Study summary: The United States, Italy and Spain were the sources of the acute and convalescent COVID-19 samples. PBMCs, B-cell-depleted T cells, or T cells provided the cDNA or gDNA that made up the material.

As originally analysed: Using reference gene primer amplification, nucleated cell counts were estimated. Assay: immunoSEQ multiplex PCR; the TCRdb copy retains only in-frame clones and omits some. The V and J calls and clone size are taken from that table; D and trimming were inferred from the DNA. The sample has about 130,000 clones; around 85% are singletons. The V gene lost 4 bases and the J gene lost 5 bases, with 14 bases spanning the gap. Germline values: CDR1 LGHDT, CDR2 YNNKEL (reference sequence). This CDR3 comprises 14 residues. This receptor was taken from an elderly woman with acute or convalescent COVID-19. The chain has TRBV3-1 (or the pseudogene TRBV3-2) and TRBJ1-1, with a possible D match to TRBD1 (6 bases). The sequenced sample was peripheral blood. This CDR3 is CASSLVYQGTEAFF. For the CDR3, the DNA is TGTGCCAGCAGCCTGGTATATCAGGGGACTGAAGCTTTCTTT.